The 21 T cell receptor beta chains given below trace back to one sample, sequenced in a study of naive and memory T cell subsets. Study-wide results and caveats: Possibly reflecting memory cells re-expressing CD45RA, a few larger clonotypes occurred in naive repertoires, especially CD8.

Two oligonucleotides, mixed equimolar, formed the beta constant-region primer covering TRBC1 and TRBC2. Four rounds of PCR amplified the ligated cDNA using nested alpha and beta constant-region primers plus SP2. TCRdb re-analysed the UMI-ligation and nested PCR reads in MiXCR, keeping a single row per CDR3 protein. The sample holds roughly 140,000 distinct CDR3 sequences, about 20% seen once. No antigens are known for them. The material sequenced was naive CD8+ T cells from blood. Receptors originate from a human donor in good health.

A few counts support this clonotype. This rearrangement joins TRBV13 to TRBJ1-4, with no clear D. V lost 5 bases and J lost 4, with 8 bases in between. In germline, CDR1 is PRHDT, CDR2 FYEKMQ (reference sequence). The CDR3 has 13 amino acids. This CDR3 is CASSRGFNEKLFF. CDR3 nucleotide sequence: TGTGCCAGCAGCCGGGGATTTAATGAAAAACTGTTTTTT. Together with reference TRBV13 and TRBJ1-4, the CDR3 gives the full variable domain: AAGVIQSPRHLIKEKRETATLKCYPIPRHDTVYWYQQGPGQDPQFLISFYEKMQSDKGSIPDRFSAQQFSDYHSELNMSSLELGDSALYFCASSRGFNEKLFFGSGTQLSVL.

The rearrangement links TRBV15 to TRBJ1-6; D is possibly TRBD1 (5 bases). The CDR3 spans 15 residues. The V end was cut by 3 bases, the J end by 7 bases, with 13 bases between. Germline V gives CDR1 LNHNV, CDR2 YYDKDF (reference sequence). CDR3 amino acids: CATSRARQGNSPLHF. Here the CDR3 DNA reads TGTGCCACCAGCAGGGCGCGGCAGGGAAATTCACCCCTCCACTTT.

This chain joins TRBV3-1 and TRBJ2-3, with 7 bases aligning to TRBD1. J lost 3 bases, V lost 5 bases, and 11 bases had no gene match. The CDR3 is 16 residues long. Germline CDR1 LGHDT, CDR2 YNNKEL (reference sequence). The CDR3 coding sequence is TGTGCCAGCAGCGGGAATGACAGGGAACGGACAGATACGCAGTATTTT. Translating gives CASSGNDRERTDTQYF.

This clonotype was counted only a few times. The rearrangement links TRBV6-5 to TRBJ1-1; no reliable D call. The CDR3 consists of 14 residues. CDR1 and CDR2 (germline): MNHEY, SVGAGI. The V end lost 8 bases, the J end lost 2 bases, and 15 bases lay between the germline ends. CDR3: CASSRPSQNTEAFF. The CDR3 DNA sequence: TGTGCCAGCTCCCGCCCGTCCCAAAACACTGAAGCTTTCTTT.

This clonotype was observed a handful of times. The CDR3 nucleotides are TGTGCCAGCAGCTTATGGCCTAGCGACGAATCCAAAAACATTCAGTACTTC. It codes for CASSLWPSDESKNIQYF. The V and J genes are TRBV11-2 and TRBJ2-4; possible D gene TRBD2, 6 bases. Looked up from germline, CDR1 is SGHAT and CDR2 is FQNNGV. The V and J ends lost 2 bases and 2 bases respectively, with 16 bases between them. This CDR3 contains 17 residues.

This clonotype was recorded a few times. The chain has TRBV6-6 and TRBJ2-7, with TRBD1 matching 9 bases. CDR1 is MNHNY, CDR2 SVGAGI, per germline (reference sequence). The V and J ends lost 5 bases and 5 bases, in that order; junction bases with no gene match: 10. This CDR3 contains 15 residues. Here the CDR3 reads CASSLRTGERDEQYF. CDR3 bases: TGTGCCAGCAGTCTCCGGACAGGGGAGAGGGACGAGCAGTACTTC.

The V call is TRBV29-1, the J call TRBJ2-7; the match to TRBD1 covers 9 bases. Germline CDR1 and CDR2: SQVTM and ANQGSEA. The V gene end was trimmed by 5 bases and the J gene end by 3 bases; junction bases not matched to a gene: 20. This CDR3 comprises 18 residues. The CDR3 here is CSVTPGQGKRLGGYEQYF. CDR3 DNA: TGCAGCGTTACGCCGGGACAGGGAAAGCGGTTGGGAGGCTACGAGCAGTACTTC.

J is TRBJ2-1 and V is TRBV13, with TRBD2 identical over 8 bases. From germline, CDR1 is PRHDT and CDR2 FYEKMQ (reference sequence). CDR3 length: 15 amino acids. Trimming removed 5 bases from V and 9 bases from J; junction bases left unmatched: 12. The CDR3 spells CASSPGGSGTIEQFF. The CDR3, as DNA: TGTGCCAGCAGCCCCGGGGGTAGCGGGACGATTGAGCAGTTCTTC.

This clonotype was recorded at least ten times. The V and J genes are TRBV28 and TRBJ1-1; perhaps TRBD1 as D (5 bases). The germline gives CDR1 MDHEN, CDR2 SYDVKM. CDR3 length: 12 residues. The V and J ends lost 10 bases and 4 bases respectively, with 13 bases between them. As DNA, the CDR3 is TGTGCCACCAACCCCGGGGGCACTGAAGCTTTCTTT. It yields the protein CATNPGGTEAFF. Drawing the rest from reference TRBV28 and TRBJ1-1, the complete variable domain is DVKVTQSSRYLVKRTGEKVFLECVQDMDHENMFWYRQDPGLGLRLIYFSYDVKMKEKGDIPEGYSVSREKKERFSLILESASTNQTSMYLCATNPGGTEAFFGQGTRLTVV.

This clonotype was detected only a few times. The rearrangement uses TRBV2 and TRBJ2-1, with unresolved D. V gave up 10 bases and J gave up 6 bases, with 13 bases separating them. Per germline, CDR1 SNHLY and CDR2 FYNNEI. CDR3 length equals 12 residues. The CDR3, as DNA: TGTGCCACCCCTGAAGCCCCCAATGAGCAGTTCTTC. This translates into CATPEAPNEQFF.

This clonotype has more than one count but fewer than ten. The V gene is TRBV5-1, the J gene TRBJ2-1; no clear D. This CDR3 is built from 11 residues. V was shortened by 4 bases and J by 7 bases, with 6 bases between the two germline ends. The germline V gene encodes CDR1 SGHRS and CDR2 YFSETQ. CDR3 amino acids: CASSTQNEQFF. Written as DNA, the CDR3 is TGCGCCAGCAGCACACAAAATGAGCAGTTCTTC.

This rearrangement joins TRBV12-3 or TRBV12-4 to TRBJ2-1; D is ambiguous. V was cut by 4 bases and J by 5 bases, with 9 bases left in between. The CDR3 is 13 residues long. The CDR3 DNA reads TGTGCCAGCAGTTCGAGGTTGGACAATGAGCAGTTCTTC. Translation gives CASSSRLDNEQFF.

This clonotype was seen more than once but under ten times. The chain uses TRBV20-1 and TRBJ2-5; D might be TRBD1 or TRBD2, each matching 5 bases. This CDR3 comprises 15 residues. Germline CDR1 and CDR2: DFQATT and SNEGSKA (reference sequence). The V gene lost 2 bases and the J gene lost 4 bases, with 17 bases spanning the gap. The CDR3 DNA reads TGCAGTGCTAGATCTATCAGCGTTGGGGGAGAGACCCAGTACTTC. It translates to CSARSISVGGETQYF.

This clonotype was recorded many times. The J gene is TRBJ1-1, the V gene TRBV28; D unclear. CDR1 and CDR2 from the germline V gene are MDHEN and SYDVKM. Trimming removed 2 bases from V and 1 base from J, with 11 bases in between. The CDR3 length is 15 residues. In DNA, the CDR3 is TGTGCCAGCAGTTTAGTTGGGAAACCGAACACTGAAGCTTTCTTT. Protein sequence: CASSLVGKPNTEAFF.

The J gene is TRBJ2-7, the V gene TRBV4-1; D ambiguous. Per germline, CDR1 MGHRA and CDR2 YSYEKL. CDR3 size: 15 residues. V was trimmed by 1 base and J by 2 bases, leaving 12 bases between them. DNA of the CDR3: TGCGCCAGCAGCCAAGTATCCGCCAAGGCCTACGAGCAGTACTTC. Its translation: CASSQVSAKAYEQYF.

This clonotype was detected only once. The gene calls are TRBV7-2 and TRBJ2-7, with unresolved D. The CDR3 runs to 14 residues. CDR1 and CDR2 (germline): SGHTA, FQGNSA. Trimming stripped 5 bases from V and 2 bases from J, with 13 bases between. For the CDR3, the DNA is TGTGCCAGCAGCGCCGGTAGGATGACCTACGAGCAGTACTTC. This gives the protein CASSAGRMTYEQYF. The entire variable domain, with the rest obtained from reference TRBV7-2 and TRBJ2-7, is as follows: GAGVSQSPSNKVTEKGKDVELRCDPISGHTALYWYRQSLGQGLEFLIYFQGNSAPDKSGLPSDRFSAERTGGSVSTLTIQRTQQEDSAVYLCASSAGRMTYEQYFGPGTRLTVT.

The J gene is TRBJ2-7, the V gene TRBV2; 7 bases align to TRBD1. Germline V gives CDR1 SNHLY, CDR2 FYNNEI. This CDR3 has 13 amino acids. V lost 6 bases and J lost 9; bases outside the gene matches: 11. The CDR3 protein is CASRERQGWVQYF. The DNA of the CDR3 is TGTGCCAGCAGGGAAAGACAGGGTTGGGTGCAGTACTTC. The full variable domain, with the rest looked up from reference TRBV2 and TRBJ2-7, is EPEVTQTPSHQVTQMGQEVILRCVPISNHLYFYWYRQILGQKVEFLVSFYNNEISEKSEIFDDQFSVERPDGSNFTLKIRSTKLEDSAMYFCASRERQGWVQYFGPGTRLTVT.

The table lists this clonotype with many counts. The chain is built from TRBV4-1 and TRBJ2-7, with D perhaps given as TRBD1 or TRBD2 (6 bases each). Between the trimmed V and J ends, which lost 1 base and 3 bases, there was a span of 10 bases. Germline lookup yields CDR1 MGHRA and CDR2 YSYEKL. This CDR3 is 14 amino acids long. CDR3: CASSQVEGGYEQYF. Here the CDR3 DNA reads TGCGCCAGCAGCCAAGTTGAGGGGGGCTACGAGCAGTACTTC.

The V and J genes are TRBV6-2 or TRBV6-3 and TRBJ2-1; 10 positions match TRBD2. The length of the CDR3 is 15 residues. In germline, CDR1 is MNHEY, CDR2 SVGEGT. V dropped 2 bases and J dropped 8; count of bases not matched to a gene: 6. CDR3 bases: TGTGCCAGCAGTTACGAAGCGGGAGGGATCCATGAGCAGTTCTTC. Protein sequence: CASSYEAGGIHEQFF.

J is TRBJ2-7 and V is TRBV27; 7 nucleotides agree with TRBD2. The CDR3 extends over 15 amino acids. The J segment lost 2 bases and the V segment lost 4 bases, leaving 8 bases of the junction unmatched. In germline, CDR1 is MNHEY, CDR2 SMNVEV (reference sequence). The CDR3 sequence is CASSWGGNTAYEQYF. The DNA for the CDR3 is TGTGCCAGCAGTTGGGGGGGTAACACGGCCTACGAGCAGTACTTC.

The chain has TRBV14 and TRBJ2-5, with TRBD2 matching over 7 bases. The V gene end was trimmed by 4 bases and the J gene end by 4 bases; junction bases not matched to a gene: 12. The CDR3 spans 16 residues. Per germline, CDR1 SGHDN and CDR2 FVKESK. CDR3 region: CASSPFLGRERETQYF. As DNA, the CDR3 is TGTGCCAGCAGCCCTTTTCTCGGGCGGGAGAGAGAGACCCAGTACTTC.